This TCR beta chain was sequenced for a study of blood T cells in healthy people across ages. This clonotype has just a few counts. Its target is unknown. Overall study results and limits: Estimates based on one million T cells were treated as lower bounds. Strong correlation was found linking TCR beta diversity to naive T cell percentage.

For the second PCR, which ran for about 6 to 11 cycles, a sample-barcoded 5' primer and a J-beta primer mix were used. TCRdb redid the calling of the 5' RACE reads with MiXCR, one entry per CDR3 protein. The sample gives 1.5 million to 2 million distinct CDR3 sequences, 25% to 30% of which show up once; less than 9.5% is in the top ten. What was sequenced was blood. The receptor was derived from a young woman in good health.

The CDR3 loop is CASSQFGQPNSPLHF. The CDR3 nucleotides are TGTGCCAGCAGCCAATTTGGACAGCCAAATTCACCCCTCCACTTT. The V call is TRBV14, the J call TRBJ1-6, with D perhaps TRBD1 (6 bases). Germline V lookup: CDR1 SGHDN, CDR2 FVKESK. This CDR3 contains 15 residues. Trimming took 2 bases from V and 7 from J, leaving 12 bases between them.